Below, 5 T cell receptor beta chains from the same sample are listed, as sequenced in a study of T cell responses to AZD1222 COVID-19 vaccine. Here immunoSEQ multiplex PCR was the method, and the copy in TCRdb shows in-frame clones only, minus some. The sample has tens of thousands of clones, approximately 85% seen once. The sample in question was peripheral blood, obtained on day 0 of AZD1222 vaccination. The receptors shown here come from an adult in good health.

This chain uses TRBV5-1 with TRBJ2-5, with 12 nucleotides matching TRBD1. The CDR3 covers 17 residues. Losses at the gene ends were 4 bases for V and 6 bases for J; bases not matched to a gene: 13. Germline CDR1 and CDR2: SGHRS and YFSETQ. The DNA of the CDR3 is TGCGCCAGCAGCCTTCTCCAAGGGACAGGGGGCGCGAAGACCCAGTACTTC. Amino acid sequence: CASSLLQGTGGAKTQYF.

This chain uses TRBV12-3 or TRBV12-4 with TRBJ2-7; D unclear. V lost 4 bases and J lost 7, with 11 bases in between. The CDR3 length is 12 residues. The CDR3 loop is CASSYGRLEQYF. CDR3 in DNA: TGTGCCAGCAGTTATGGACGTTTGGAGCAGTACTTC.

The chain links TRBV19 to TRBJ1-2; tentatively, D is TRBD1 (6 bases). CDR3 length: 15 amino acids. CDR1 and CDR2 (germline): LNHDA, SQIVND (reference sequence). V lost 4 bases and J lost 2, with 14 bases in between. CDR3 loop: CASSRDKNANYGYTF. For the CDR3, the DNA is TGTGCCAGTAGTAGGGACAAAAACGCCAACTATGGCTACACCTTC.

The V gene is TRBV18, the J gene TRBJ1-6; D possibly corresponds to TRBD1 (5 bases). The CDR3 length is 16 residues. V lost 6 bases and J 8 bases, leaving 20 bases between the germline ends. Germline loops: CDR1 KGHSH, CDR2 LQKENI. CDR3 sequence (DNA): TGTGCCAGCTCCCCCTTACCGAAGGCGGGGGATTCACCCCTCCACTTT. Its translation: CASSPLPKAGDSPLHF.

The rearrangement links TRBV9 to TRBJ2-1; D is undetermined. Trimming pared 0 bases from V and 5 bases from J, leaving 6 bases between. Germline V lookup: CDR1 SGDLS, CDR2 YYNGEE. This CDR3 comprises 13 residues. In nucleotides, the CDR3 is TGTGCCAGCAGCGTAGCTCCGGACAATGAGCAGTTCTTC. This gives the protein CASSVAPDNEQFF.